Given below is one T cell receptor (beta chain) in context. The data derive from a study of blood T cell repertoires in COVID-19. Study-wide background: Researchers got acute and convalescent COVID-19 samples from the United States, Italy and Spain. Sources were T cells, B-cell-depleted T cells, or PBMCs; the material itself was cDNA or gDNA.

V was trimmed by 3 bases and J by 7 bases, leaving 12 bases between them. CDR3 length equals 13 residues. Looked up from germline, CDR1 is DFQATT and CDR2 is SNEGSKA (reference sequence). Per the original methods: Amplifying reference gene primers gave estimates of nucleated cell counts. Data came from immunoSEQ multiplex PCR; TCRdb stores just in-frame clones and leaves some out. The D gene and trimming were derived from the DNA, and the V and J assignments and clone size from that table. Seen here are some 320,000 clones, about 87% observed once, and the top ten hold just under 7%. The sequencing sample was made of peripheral blood. V usage is TRBV20-1 and J usage is TRBJ1-4, with D tentatively TRBD1 (6 bases). The receptor was derived from a woman in her twenties or thirties who had recovered from COVID-19. This CDR3 is CSASGQLGEKLFF. In DNA form, the CDR3 reads TGCAGTGCTAGTGGACAGCTAGGTGAAAAACTGTTTTTT.